These 21 T cell receptor beta chains share one sample of origin, sequenced in a study of blood T cell repertoires in COVID-19. Data came from immunoSEQ multiplex PCR; TCRdb stores just in-frame clones and leaves some out. This sample has about 270,000 clones; around 86% occur once, and the top ten carry about 8.8%. Source material: peripheral blood. The receptors stem from a man aged 40-49 years with active or convalescent COVID-19.

The V gene is TRBV5-4, the J gene TRBJ2-1; 13 nucleotides line up with TRBD2. CDR1 is SGHNT and CDR2 is YYREEE in the germline V gene (reference sequence). Trimming took 4 bases from V and 4 from J; bases not matched to a gene: 8. There are 17 residues in the CDR3. The CDR3 reads CASSTGLAGARYNEQFF. CDR3 DNA: TGTGCCAGCAGCACTGGACTAGCGGGAGCGAGATACAATGAGCAGTTCTTC.

This chain's CDR3 is CAWLPIYRGHGYTF. CDR3 nucleotide sequence: TGTGCCTGGTTGCCGATCTACAGGGGACATGGCTACACCTTC. The genes are TRBV30 and TRBJ1-2; 7 bases match TRBD1. The CDR3 has 14 residues. Looked up from germline, CDR1 is GTSNPN and CDR2 is SVGIG (reference sequence). V lost 5 bases, J lost 6 bases, and 12 bases stayed unmatched. Complete variable domain (other parts from reference TRBV30 and TRBJ1-2): SQTIHQWPATLVQPVGSPLSLECTVEGTSNPNLYWYRQAAGRGLQLLFYSVGIGQISSEVPQNLSASRPQDRQFILSSKKLLLSDSGFYLCAWLPIYRGHGYTFGSGTRLTVV.

V is TRBV27 and J is TRBJ2-1; 11 bases fit TRBD2. The CDR3 is 18 amino acids. Germline V gene lookup returns CDR1 MNHEY and CDR2 SMNVEV (reference sequence). V was clipped by 6 bases and J by 4 bases; unmatched bases: 14. Here the CDR3 DNA reads TGTGCCAGCAGCCTCGAGAGGGTAGCGGGGGGGCGTTACAATGAGCAGTTCTTC. This gives the protein CASSLERVAGGRYNEQFF.

The V and J genes are TRBV5-1 and TRBJ2-1; 14 nucleotides align to TRBD2. The V and J ends lost 4 bases and 9 bases, in that order; junction bases with no gene match: 6. This CDR3 region has 15 residues. The germline gives CDR1 SGHRS, CDR2 YFSETQ. The CDR3 DNA follows: TGCGCCAGCAGCCAGGGACTAGCGGGGGTGCTTGAGCAGTTCTTC. Translating it yields CASSQGLAGVLEQFF.

J is TRBJ1-5 and V is TRBV7-9; 8 bases map to TRBD1. This CDR3 contains 15 residues. Trimming cost V 5 bases and J 2 bases; bases outside gene matches: 5. CDR1 is SEHNR and CDR2 is FQNEAQ in the germline V gene (reference sequence). The CDR3 here is CASSRTGGGNQPQHF. The CDR3 region has the DNA TGTGCCAGCAGCCGCACAGGGGGGGGCAATCAGCCCCAGCATTTT.

V usage is TRBV5-1 and J usage is TRBJ2-7, with 8 bases identical to TRBD1. This CDR3 comprises 13 residues. Germline trimming cut 6 bases from V and 4 bases from J; bases unmatched to any gene: 6. The germline gives CDR1 SGHRS, CDR2 YFSETQ. CDR3 nucleotide sequence: TGCGCCAGCACAGGGGGCGGAAAGTACGAGCAGTACTTC. Translating it yields CASTGGGKYEQYF.

This chain connects TRBV7-2 to TRBJ1-1; 7 nucleotides line up with TRBD1. Germline CDR1 SGHTA, CDR2 FQGNSA. Germline trimming cut 1 base from V and 5 bases from J; bases unmatched to any gene: 10. The CDR3 has 16 residues. As DNA, the CDR3 is TGTGCCAGCAGCTTAGGTTGGGGCGCAGGGGGAACTGAAGCTTTCTTT. This gives the protein CASSLGWGAGGTEAFF.

This chain uses TRBV12-3 or TRBV12-4 with TRBJ1-2; D unclear. The CDR3 runs 13 residues. The V and J ends lost 6 bases and 4 bases respectively, with 12 bases between them. The CDR3 DNA sequence: TGTGCCAGCAGCGACCTGGGAGGCTATGGCTACACCTTC. Translating gives CASSDLGGYGYTF.

The rearrangement uses TRBV6-5 and TRBJ2-7, with TRBD2 identical over 7 bases. The germline V gene has CDR1 MNHEY and CDR2 SVGAGI. V lost 3 bases, J lost 6 bases, and 14 bases stayed unmatched. The CDR3 totals 16 residues. DNA for the CDR3: TGTGCCAGCAGTTATGTCGCGGTTGCGGGAGATGGCGAGCAGTACTTC. Encoded protein: CASSYVAVAGDGEQYF.

This chain links TRBV6-5 with TRBJ1-1; D gene uncertain. The ends were cut back, 6 bases at V and 2 bases at J, with 10 bases in the middle. The CDR3 totals 13 residues. The germline V gene has CDR1 MNHEY and CDR2 SVGAGI. The CDR3 sequence: CASSPTLNTEAFF. In nucleotides, the CDR3 is TGTGCCAGCAGCCCAACTCTTAACACTGAAGCTTTCTTT.

The chain carries TRBV2 and TRBJ2-1; possibly TRBD2 for D (6 bases). The germline V gene encodes CDR1 SNHLY and CDR2 FYNNEI. Trimming shortened V by 3 bases and J by 3 bases, and 12 bases separated the two germline ends. The CDR3 contains 15 residues. The CDR3 DNA sequence: TGTGCCAGCAGTGAGGTGGGAGGCCACTACAATGAGCAGTTCTTC. Its protein is CASSEVGGHYNEQFF.

The V gene is TRBV3-1 (or the pseudogene TRBV3-2), the J gene TRBJ2-5; 8 bases align to TRBD2. Trimming took 3 bases from V and 4 from J; bases not matched to a gene: 10. The CDR3 consists of 16 residues. Looked up from germline, CDR1 is LGHDT and CDR2 is YNNKEL (reference sequence). This CDR3 reads CASSHSPSGGGETQYF. The CDR3 DNA follows: TGTGCCAGCAGCCACAGCCCATCGGGGGGGGGAGAGACCCAGTACTTC.

The rearrangement links TRBV27 to TRBJ2-2, with no clear D. The germline CDR1 and CDR2 sequences are MNHEY and SMNVEV (reference sequence). The CDR3 totals 12 residues. Trimming removed 3 bases from V and 4 bases from J, with 3 bases in between. As DNA, the CDR3 is TGTGCCAGCAGTTTTATCACCGGGGAGCTGTTTTTT. This gives the protein CASSFITGELFF.

V and J are TRBV7-9 and TRBJ2-7; 8 nucleotides align to TRBD1. The CDR3 has 12 amino acids. J gave up 6 bases and V 5 bases, and 3 bases lay outside the gene matches. CDR1 and CDR2 (germline): SEHNR, FQNEAQ (reference sequence). This CDR3 is CASSGGQGEQYF. As DNA, the CDR3 is TGTGCCAGCAGCGGCGGACAGGGCGAGCAGTACTTC.

The rearrangement links TRBV6-5 to TRBJ2-3; TRBD1 might be the D (6 bases). Germline CDR1 MNHEY, CDR2 SVGAGI. The CDR3 spans 12 residues. V was shortened by 11 bases and J by 0 bases, with 9 bases between the two germline ends. CDR3 sequence: CASQGSTDTQYF. CDR3 sequence (DNA): TGTGCCTCACAGGGTAGCACAGATACGCAGTATTTT.

The V and J genes are TRBV24-1 and TRBJ2-7; 10 positions match TRBD1. Trimming removed 5 bases from V and 5 bases from J; junction bases left unmatched: 5. The CDR3 loop spans 14 amino acids. Germline-derived CDR1 and CDR2 are KGHDR and SFDVKD. CDR3 loop: CATSGPGTGDEQYF. The CDR3 DNA sequence: TGTGCCACCAGTGGCCCCGGGACAGGGGACGAGCAGTACTTC.

V usage is TRBV3-1 (or the pseudogene TRBV3-2) and J usage is TRBJ1-4, with 9 bases fitting TRBD1. Germline V lookup: CDR1 LGHDT, CDR2 YNNKEL (reference sequence). This CDR3 comprises 14 residues. V lost 5 bases, J lost 5 bases, and 3 bases stayed unmatched. The CDR3: CASSYGTGNEKLFF. CDR3 sequence (DNA): TGTGCCAGCAGCTACGGGACAGGGAATGAAAAACTGTTTTTT.

The chain joins TRBV7-2 to TRBJ1-3; D gene ambiguous. In germline, CDR1 is SGHTA, CDR2 FQGNSA. V shed 3 bases and J shed 4 bases, with 22 bases lying between them. The length of the CDR3 is 18 residues. CDR3 in DNA: TGTGCCAGCAGCTTCGGTCCCCCCAGGCGGGAGACAGGAAACACCATATATTTT. Protein sequence: CASSFGPPRRETGNTIYF.

The chain couples TRBV3-1 (or the pseudogene TRBV3-2) to TRBJ2-3; 8 nucleotides align to TRBD2. Germline V gives CDR1 LGHDT, CDR2 YNNKEL (reference sequence). V lost 0 bases and J lost 4; bases outside the gene matches: 9. This CDR3 has 17 amino acids. This CDR3 reads CASSQDSPGGPSDTQYF. The CDR3 bases are TGTGCCAGCAGCCAAGACTCTCCGGGAGGGCCCTCAGATACGCAGTATTTT.

V gene TRBV9 combines with J gene TRBJ2-1, with 7 bases lining up with TRBD2. The V gene's germline CDR1 is SGDLS and CDR2 YYNGEE. Unmatched junction bases numbered 10, after V lost 3 bases and J lost 7 bases. CDR3 length: 15 residues. The CDR3 loop is CASSDQGLVWNEQFF. In DNA, the CDR3 is TGTGCCAGCAGCGACCAAGGACTAGTTTGGAATGAGCAGTTCTTC.

The chain has TRBV7-9 and TRBJ1-1, with 7 positions matching TRBD1. Germline CDR1 reads SEHNR; CDR2 reads FQNEAQ (reference sequence). The CDR3 totals 14 residues. J lost 1 base, V lost 6 bases, and 5 bases had no gene match. The CDR3 nucleotides read TGTGCCAGCAGTTACGGGACAGCGAACACTGAAGCTTTCTTT. It specifies CASSYGTANTEAFF.